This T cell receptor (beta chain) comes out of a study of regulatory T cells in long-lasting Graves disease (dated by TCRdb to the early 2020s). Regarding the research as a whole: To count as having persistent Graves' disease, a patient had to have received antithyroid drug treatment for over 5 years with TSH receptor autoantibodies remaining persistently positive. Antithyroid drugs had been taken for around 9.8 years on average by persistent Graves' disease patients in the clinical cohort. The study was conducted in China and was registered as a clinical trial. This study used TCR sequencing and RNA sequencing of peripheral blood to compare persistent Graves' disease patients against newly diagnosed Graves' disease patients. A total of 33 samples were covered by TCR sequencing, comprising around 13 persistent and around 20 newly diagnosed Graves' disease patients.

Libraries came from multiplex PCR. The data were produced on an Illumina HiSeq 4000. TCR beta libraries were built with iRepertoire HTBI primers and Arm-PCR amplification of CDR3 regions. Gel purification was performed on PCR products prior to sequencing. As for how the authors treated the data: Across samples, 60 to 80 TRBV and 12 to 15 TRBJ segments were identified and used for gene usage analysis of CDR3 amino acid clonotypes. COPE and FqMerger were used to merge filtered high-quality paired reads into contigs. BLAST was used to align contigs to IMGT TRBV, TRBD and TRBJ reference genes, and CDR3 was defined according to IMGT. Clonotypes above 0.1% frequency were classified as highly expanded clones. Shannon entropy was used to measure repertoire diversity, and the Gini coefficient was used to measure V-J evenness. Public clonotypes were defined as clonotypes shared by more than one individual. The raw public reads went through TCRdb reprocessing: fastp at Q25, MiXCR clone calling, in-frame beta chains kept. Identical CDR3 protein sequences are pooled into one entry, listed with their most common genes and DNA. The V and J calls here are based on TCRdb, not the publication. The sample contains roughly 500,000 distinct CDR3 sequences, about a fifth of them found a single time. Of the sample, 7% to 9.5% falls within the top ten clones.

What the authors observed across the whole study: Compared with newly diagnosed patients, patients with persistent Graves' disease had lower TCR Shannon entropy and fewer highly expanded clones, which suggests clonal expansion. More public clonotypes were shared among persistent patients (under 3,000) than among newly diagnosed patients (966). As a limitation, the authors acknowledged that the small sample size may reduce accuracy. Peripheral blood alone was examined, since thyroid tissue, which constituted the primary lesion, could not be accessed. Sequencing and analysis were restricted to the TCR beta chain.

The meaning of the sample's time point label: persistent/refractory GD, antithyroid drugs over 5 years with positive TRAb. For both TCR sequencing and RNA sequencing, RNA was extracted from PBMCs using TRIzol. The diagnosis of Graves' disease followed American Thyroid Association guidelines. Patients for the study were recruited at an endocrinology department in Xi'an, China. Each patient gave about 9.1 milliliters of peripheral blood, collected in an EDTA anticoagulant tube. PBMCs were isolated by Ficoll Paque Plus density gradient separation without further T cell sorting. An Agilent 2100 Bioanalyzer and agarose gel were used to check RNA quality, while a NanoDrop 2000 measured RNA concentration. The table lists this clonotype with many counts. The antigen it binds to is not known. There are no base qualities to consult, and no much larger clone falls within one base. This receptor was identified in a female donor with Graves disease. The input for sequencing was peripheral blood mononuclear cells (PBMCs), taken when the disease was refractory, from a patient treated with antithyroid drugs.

The DNA is as follows: TGTGCCAGCAGCTTAGCAGTTAATAGCAATCAGCCCCAGCATTTT. Its translation reads: CASSLAVNSNQPQHF. The chain is assembled from TRBV7-8 and TRBJ1-5; the D gene cannot be named for sure. The germline V gene provides CDR1 SGHVS and CDR2 FQNEAQ. V loses 0 bases of germline sequence and J loses 0 bases, and the interval between the two ends is 6 bases. Spanning cysteine to phenylalanine, the CDR3 consists of 15 amino acids. The read is trimmed to its CDR3 DNA, 45 bases read in frame from base 1. With the portions outside the CDR3 filled from the reference TRBV7-8 and TRBJ1-5 genes, the complete variable region becomes GAGVSQSPRYKVAKRGQDVALRCDPISGHVSLFWYQQALGQGPEFLTYFQNEAQLDKSGLPSDRFFAERPEGSVSTLKIQRTQQEDSAVYLCASSLAVNSNQPQHFGDGTRLSIL.